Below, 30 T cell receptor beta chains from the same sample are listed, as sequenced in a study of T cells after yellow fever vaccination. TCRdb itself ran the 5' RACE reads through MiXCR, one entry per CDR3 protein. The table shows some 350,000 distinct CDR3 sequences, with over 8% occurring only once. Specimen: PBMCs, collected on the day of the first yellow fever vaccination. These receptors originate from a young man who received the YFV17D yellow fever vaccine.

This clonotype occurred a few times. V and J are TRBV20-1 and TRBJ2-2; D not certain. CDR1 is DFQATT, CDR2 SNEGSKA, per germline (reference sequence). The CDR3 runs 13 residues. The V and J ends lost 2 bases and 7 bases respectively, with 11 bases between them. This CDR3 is CSARPAQFGELFF. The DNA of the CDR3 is TGCAGTGCTAGACCGGCCCAGTTCGGGGAGCTGTTTTTT.

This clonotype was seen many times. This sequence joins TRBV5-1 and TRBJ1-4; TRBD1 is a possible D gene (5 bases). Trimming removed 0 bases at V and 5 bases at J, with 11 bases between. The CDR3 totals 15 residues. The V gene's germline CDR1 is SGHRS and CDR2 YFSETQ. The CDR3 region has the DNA TGCGCCAGCAGCTTGGGTGAGGCAGGGAATGAAAAACTGTTTTTT. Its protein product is CASSLGEAGNEKLFF.

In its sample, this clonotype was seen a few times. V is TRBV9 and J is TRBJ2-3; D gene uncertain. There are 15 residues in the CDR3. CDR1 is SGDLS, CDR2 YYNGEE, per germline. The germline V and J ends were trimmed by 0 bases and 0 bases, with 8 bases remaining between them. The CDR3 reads CASSVGYRSTDTQYF. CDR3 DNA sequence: TGTGCCAGCAGCGTAGGTTATAGAAGCACAGATACGCAGTATTTT.

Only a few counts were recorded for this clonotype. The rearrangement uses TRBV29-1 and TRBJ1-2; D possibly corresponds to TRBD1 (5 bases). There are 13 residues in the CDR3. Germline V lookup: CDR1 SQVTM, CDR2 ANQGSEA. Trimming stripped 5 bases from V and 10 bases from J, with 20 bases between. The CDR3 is CSVNGGTGRDYTF. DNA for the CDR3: TGCAGCGTTAACGGAGGGACCGGGAGAGACTACACCTTC.

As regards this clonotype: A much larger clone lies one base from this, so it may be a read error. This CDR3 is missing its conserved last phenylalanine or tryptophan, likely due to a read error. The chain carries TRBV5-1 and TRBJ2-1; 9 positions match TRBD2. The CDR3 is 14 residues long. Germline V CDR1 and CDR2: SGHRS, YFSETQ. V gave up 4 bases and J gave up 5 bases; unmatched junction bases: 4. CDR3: CASSGTSNNNEQFS. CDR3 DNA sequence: TGCGCCAGCAGCGGGACTAGCAACAACAATGAGCAGTTCTCC.

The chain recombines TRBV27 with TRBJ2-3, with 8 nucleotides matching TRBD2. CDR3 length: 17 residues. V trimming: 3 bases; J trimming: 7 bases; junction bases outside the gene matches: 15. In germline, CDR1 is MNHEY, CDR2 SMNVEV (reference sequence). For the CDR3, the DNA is TGTGCCAGCAGTTTCGGGGCCCGTCCGGGGGGGCGAAATACGCAGTATTTT. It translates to CASSFGARPGGRNTQYF.

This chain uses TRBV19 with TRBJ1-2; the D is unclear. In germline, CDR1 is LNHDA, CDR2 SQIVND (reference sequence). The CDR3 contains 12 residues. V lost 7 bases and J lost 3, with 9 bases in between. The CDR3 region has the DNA TGTGCCAGTACGAAGGAGGACTATGGCTACACCTTC. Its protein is CASTKEDYGYTF.

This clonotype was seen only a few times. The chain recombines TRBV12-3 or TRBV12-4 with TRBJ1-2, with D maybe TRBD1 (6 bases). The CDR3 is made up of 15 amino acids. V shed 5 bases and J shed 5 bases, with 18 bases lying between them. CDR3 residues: CASSPRGGLGYGYTF. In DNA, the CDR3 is TGTGCCAGCAGTCCCCGCGGGGGGCTCGGGTATGGCTACACCTTC.

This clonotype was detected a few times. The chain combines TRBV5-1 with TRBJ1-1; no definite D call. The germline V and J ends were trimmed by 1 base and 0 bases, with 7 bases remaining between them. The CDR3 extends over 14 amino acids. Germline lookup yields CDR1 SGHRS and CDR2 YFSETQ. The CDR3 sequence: CASSLSAVNTEAFF. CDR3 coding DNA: TGCGCCAGCAGCTTGAGCGCGGTGAACACTGAAGCTTTCTTT.

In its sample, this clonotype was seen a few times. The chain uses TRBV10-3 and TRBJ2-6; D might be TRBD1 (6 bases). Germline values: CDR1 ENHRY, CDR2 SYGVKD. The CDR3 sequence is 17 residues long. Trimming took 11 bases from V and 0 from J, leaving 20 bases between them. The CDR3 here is CASRGQMILSGANVLTF. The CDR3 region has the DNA TGTGCCTCGAGGGGACAAATGATCCTCTCTGGGGCCAACGTCCTGACTTTC.

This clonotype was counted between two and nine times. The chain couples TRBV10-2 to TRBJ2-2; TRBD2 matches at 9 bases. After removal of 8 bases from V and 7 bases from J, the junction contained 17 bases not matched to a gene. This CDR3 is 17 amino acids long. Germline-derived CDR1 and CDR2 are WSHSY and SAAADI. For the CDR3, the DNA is TGCGCCAGCGGGATACCTCGGCGGGGGGGCCCGGGCGGGGAGCTGTTTTTT. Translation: CASGIPRRGGPGGELFF.

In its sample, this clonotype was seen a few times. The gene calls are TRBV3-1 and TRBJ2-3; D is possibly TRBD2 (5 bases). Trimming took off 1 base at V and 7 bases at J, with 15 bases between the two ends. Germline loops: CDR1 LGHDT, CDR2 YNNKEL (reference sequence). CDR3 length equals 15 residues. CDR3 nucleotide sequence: TGTGCCAGCAGCCAAGGCCCGGGGTCAGCGTATACGCAGTATTTT. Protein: CASSQGPGSAYTQYF.

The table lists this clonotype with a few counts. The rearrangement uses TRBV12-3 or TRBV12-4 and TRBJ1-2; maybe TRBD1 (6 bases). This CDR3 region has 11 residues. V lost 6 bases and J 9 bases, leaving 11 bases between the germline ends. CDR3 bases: TGTGCCAGCAGCCAGGGGTTTAGCTACACCTTC. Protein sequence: CASSQGFSYTF.

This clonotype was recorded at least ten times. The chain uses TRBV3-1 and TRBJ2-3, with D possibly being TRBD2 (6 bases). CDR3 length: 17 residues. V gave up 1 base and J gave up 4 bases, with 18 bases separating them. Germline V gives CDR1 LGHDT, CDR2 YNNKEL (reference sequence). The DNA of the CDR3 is TGTGCCAGCAGCCAAGCCCCGGCAGGGAGGACGGCAGATACGCAGTATTTT. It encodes CASSQAPAGRTADTQYF.

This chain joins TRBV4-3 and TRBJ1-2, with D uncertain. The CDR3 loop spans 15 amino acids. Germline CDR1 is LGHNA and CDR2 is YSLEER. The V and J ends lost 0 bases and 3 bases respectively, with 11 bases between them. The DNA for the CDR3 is TGCGCCAGCAGCCAAGAGTTGAGGGTGCACTATGGCTACACCTTC. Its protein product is CASSQELRVHYGYTF.

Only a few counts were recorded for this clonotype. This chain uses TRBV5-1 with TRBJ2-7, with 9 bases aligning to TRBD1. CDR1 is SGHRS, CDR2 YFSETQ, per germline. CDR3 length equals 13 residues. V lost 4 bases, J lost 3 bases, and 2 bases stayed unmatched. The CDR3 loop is CASSRDRVYEQYF. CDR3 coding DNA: TGCGCCAGCAGCCGGGACAGGGTCTACGAGCAGTACTTC.

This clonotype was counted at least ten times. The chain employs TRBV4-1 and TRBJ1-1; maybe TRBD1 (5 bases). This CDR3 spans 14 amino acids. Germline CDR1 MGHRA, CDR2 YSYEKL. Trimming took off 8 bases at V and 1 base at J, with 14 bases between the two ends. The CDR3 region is CASRGFLRNTEAFF. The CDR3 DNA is TGCGCCAGCCGGGGCTTCTTACGGAACACTGAAGCTTTCTTT.

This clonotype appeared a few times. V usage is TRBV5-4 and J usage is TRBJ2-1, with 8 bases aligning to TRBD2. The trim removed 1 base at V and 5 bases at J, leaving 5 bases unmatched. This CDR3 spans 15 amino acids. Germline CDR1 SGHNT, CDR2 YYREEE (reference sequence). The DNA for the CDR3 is TGTGCCAGCAGCTTGCCGGGGGGGAAAAACAATGAGCAGTTCTTC. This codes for CASSLPGGKNNEQFF.

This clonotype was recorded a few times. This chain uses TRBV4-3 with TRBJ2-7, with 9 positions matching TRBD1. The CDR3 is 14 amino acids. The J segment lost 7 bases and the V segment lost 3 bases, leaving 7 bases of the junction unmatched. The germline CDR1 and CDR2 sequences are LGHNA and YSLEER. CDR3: CASSHRTGGGEQYF. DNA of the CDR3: TGCGCCAGCAGCCACCGAACAGGGGGCGGGGAGCAGTACTTC.

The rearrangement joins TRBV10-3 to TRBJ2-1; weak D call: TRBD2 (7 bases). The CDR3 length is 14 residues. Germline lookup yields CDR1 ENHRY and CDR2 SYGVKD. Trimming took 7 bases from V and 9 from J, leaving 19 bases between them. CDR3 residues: CAIMGGGLSGEQFF. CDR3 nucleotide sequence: TGTGCCATCATGGGCGGGGGCCTATCCGGTGAGCAGTTCTTC.

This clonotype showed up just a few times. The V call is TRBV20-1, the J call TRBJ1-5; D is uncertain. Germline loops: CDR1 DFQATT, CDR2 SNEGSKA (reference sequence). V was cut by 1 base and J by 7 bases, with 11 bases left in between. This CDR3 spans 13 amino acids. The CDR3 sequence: CSARVLREQPQHF. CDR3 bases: TGCAGTGCTAGAGTTTTGAGGGAGCAGCCCCAGCATTTT.

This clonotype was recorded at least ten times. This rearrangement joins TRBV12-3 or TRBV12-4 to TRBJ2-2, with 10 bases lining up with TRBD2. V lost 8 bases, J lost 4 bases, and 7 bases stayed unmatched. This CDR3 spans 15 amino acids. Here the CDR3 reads CASSGLAGGTGELFF. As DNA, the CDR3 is TGTGCCAGCTCCGGATTAGCGGGGGGCACCGGGGAGCTGTTTTTT.

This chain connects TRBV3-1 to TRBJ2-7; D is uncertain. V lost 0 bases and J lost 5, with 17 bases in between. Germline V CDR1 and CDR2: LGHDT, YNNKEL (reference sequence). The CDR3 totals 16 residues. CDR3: CASSQDLATDPHEQYF. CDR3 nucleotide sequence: TGTGCCAGCAGCCAAGATCTGGCAACCGATCCCCACGAGCAGTACTTC.

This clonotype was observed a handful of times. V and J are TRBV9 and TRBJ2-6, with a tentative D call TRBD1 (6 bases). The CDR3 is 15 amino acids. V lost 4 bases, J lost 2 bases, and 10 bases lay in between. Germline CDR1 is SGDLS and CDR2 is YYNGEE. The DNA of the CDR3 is TGTGCCAGCAGCCTCTCAGGGGCTGGGGCCAACGTCCTGACTTTC. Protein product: CASSLSGAGANVLTF.

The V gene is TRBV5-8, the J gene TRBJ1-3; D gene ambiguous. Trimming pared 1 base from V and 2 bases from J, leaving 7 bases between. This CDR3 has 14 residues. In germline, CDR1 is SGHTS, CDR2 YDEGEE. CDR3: CASSLRLAGNTIYF. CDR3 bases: TGTGCCAGCAGCTTGAGACTAGCTGGAAACACCATATATTTT.

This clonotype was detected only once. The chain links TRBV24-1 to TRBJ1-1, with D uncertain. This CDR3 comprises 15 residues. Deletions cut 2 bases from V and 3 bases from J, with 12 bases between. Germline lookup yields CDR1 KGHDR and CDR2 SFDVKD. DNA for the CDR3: TGTGCCACCAGTGATTGTTGGGGAAGGCACACTGAAGCTTTCTTT. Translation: CATSDCWGRHTEAFF.

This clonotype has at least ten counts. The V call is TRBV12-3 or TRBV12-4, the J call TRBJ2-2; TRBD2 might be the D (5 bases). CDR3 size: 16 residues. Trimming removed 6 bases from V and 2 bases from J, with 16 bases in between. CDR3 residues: CASSRFSAGNTGELFF. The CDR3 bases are TGTGCCAGCAGCCGGTTCTCGGCGGGCAACACCGGGGAGCTGTTTTTT.

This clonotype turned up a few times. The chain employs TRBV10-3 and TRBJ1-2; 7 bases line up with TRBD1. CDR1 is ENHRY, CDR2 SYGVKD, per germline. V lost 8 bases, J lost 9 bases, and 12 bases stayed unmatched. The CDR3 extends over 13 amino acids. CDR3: CAILGQSVSSYTF. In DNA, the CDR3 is TGTGCCATCCTGGGACAGTCGGTTAGTAGCTACACCTTC.

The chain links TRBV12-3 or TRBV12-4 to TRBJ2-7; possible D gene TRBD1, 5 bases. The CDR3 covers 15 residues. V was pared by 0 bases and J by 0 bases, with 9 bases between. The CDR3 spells CASSLAGPTSYEQYF. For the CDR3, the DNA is TGTGCCAGCAGTTTAGCGGGGCCTACCTCCTACGAGCAGTACTTC.

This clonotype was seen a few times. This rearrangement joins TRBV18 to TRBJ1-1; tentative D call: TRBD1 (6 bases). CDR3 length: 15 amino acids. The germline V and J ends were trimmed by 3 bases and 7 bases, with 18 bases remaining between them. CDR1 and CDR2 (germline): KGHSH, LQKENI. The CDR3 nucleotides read TGTGCCAGCTCACCCCCCTGGGGGGGCTCGGGTGAAGCTTTCTTT. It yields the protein CASSPPWGGSGEAFF.